The T cell receptor (beta chain) described here comes from a study of T-cell memory formation after mild COVID-19 (TCRdb year 2021). Broadly, across the study: Most TCR sequence clusters were specific to one of the two donors. T-cell clones expanding and contracting after mild COVID-19 in a couple of donors were tracked by longitudinal TCRalpha and TCRbeta repertoire sequencing. The cohort comprised two young, previously healthy adult volunteers, one female and one male.

Sequencing was carried out with an Illumina NovaSeq 6000. TCRalpha and TCRbeta cDNA libraries were built by 5'RACE with constant-segment primers, adding sample barcodes and unique molecular identifiers. RNA was extracted from every sample with Trizol reagent. Libraries were amplified in two PCR steps, with a second sample barcode and Illumina TruSeq adapters added in the second step. Sequencing of the libraries was done on an Illumina NovaSeq, producing 2 x 150 bp paired-end reads. Concerning the study's data processing: The reads were demultiplexed and collapsed into UMI-guided consensus sequences using migec v1.2.7. Using mixcr v2.1.11, UMI consensuses were aligned to TRA and TRB V and J templates and then assembled into clonotypes. Clonotypes were classified as expanded or contracted when called significant by both edgeR and NoisET, with noise models trained on biological replicates. For edgeR calls, the thresholds were a false discovery rate-adjusted p below 0.01 and a log2 fold-change of 1. As an exploratory analysis of dynamics, PCA with hierarchical clustering was applied to max-normalized trajectories of the 1000 most abundant clonotypes. Separately sequenced CD4+ and CD8+ repertoires were used to assign a CD4 or CD8 phenotype to each responding clone. Through fastp at Q25 and MiXCR, TCRdb rebuilt clones from the public reads, retaining in-frame beta chains. Each entry merges the rows of one CDR3 protein and shows their most common DNA and genes. The V and J calls, along with clone size, are taken from TCRdb and not from the paper's own processing. In this sample the table shows roughly 580,000 distinct CDR3 sequences, roughly 18% of which occur a single time. Of the sample, about 11% falls within the top ten clones.

Study-wide findings and limitations: Contracting CD4+ clones appeared mostly in the CM and EM memory subsets, whereas CD8+ clones were enriched in EMRA. Balanced CD4/CD8 phenotypes were observed for clones contracting from day 15 to 85, whereas a bias towards CD4+ was observed for a second wave of clones expanding from day 15 to 37. Only two mild cases were covered in the study, and larger cohorts including severe cases with pre-infection samples were considered necessary. The second-wave clones that peaked on day 37 were not confirmed to be SARS-CoV-2 specific. Some responding clones were detected in pre-infection memory, which suggested that pre-existing cross-reactive memory T cells had joined the SARS-CoV-2 response.

Ficoll-Paque density gradient centrifugation was used to isolate PBMCs. In the case of this clonotype: The specificity of this receptor is unknown. One base away there is no much larger clone; base qualities are not given.

The CDR3 runs 14 amino acids, cysteine and phenylalanine included. Only the CDR3 DNA stays, 42 bases, in frame from base 1. V lost 5 bases and J lost 3 bases; the stretch between them is 11 bases long. For CDR1 and CDR2, the germline V gene (reference sequence) lists SEHNR and FQNEAQ. In this chain, TRBV7-9 is recombined with TRBJ1-5, with TRBD1 tentatively as D gene (6 bases match). The sample comprised PBMCs or a T cell subset sorted from them (not recorded which). The origin of this receptor is an adult woman who had mild COVID-19 (a few samples of this study predate the infection). The sample titles of this study are shuffled in the database, so cell type and time point are left out; the donor was told from shared clones. The DNA is TGTGCCAGCAGCGTGGGACACTCCAATCAGCCCCAGCATTTT. This encodes CASSVGHSNQPQHF.